Shown below are 32 T cell receptor beta chains from a single sample sequenced in a study of T cells after yellow fever vaccination. TCRdb used MiXCR to reprocess the 5' RACE reads, holding one entry per CDR3 protein. In the table there are more than 65,000 distinct CDR3 sequences, 10% to 15% of which are singletons. The sequencing here drew on CD8+ T cells not binding an NS4B(214-222) dextramer, sorted from PBMCs, taken roughly 23 days after the first yellow fever vaccination. These receptors were taken from a young man who received the YFV17D yellow fever vaccine.

This clonotype was seen only a few times. This sequence joins TRBV12-3 or TRBV12-4 and TRBJ2-2; D is possibly TRBD1 (6 bases). V lost 6 bases and J 5 bases, leaving 13 bases between the germline ends. The CDR3 extends over 14 amino acids. The CDR3 sequence is CASRPGTGTGELFF. In nucleotides, the CDR3 is TGTGCCAGCAGGCCCGGTACAGGGACCGGGGAGCTGTTTTTT.

This clonotype turned up a few times. The rearrangement uses TRBV21-1 and TRBJ1-1. TRBV21-1 is recorded as a pseudogene. The CDR3 runs to 15 residues. The CDR3 region is CASSDPRARNTEAFF. Here the CDR3 DNA reads TGTGCCAGCAGCGACCCTCGGGCCCGGAACACTGAAGCTTTCTTT.

Only one count was recorded for this clonotype. The V call is TRBV5-5, the J call TRBJ2-2; D is possibly TRBD2 (5 bases). Germline V gene data show CDR1 as SGHKS and CDR2 as YYEKEE (reference sequence). V was trimmed by 1 base and J by 9 bases, leaving 22 bases between them. The CDR3 consists of 17 residues. CDR3 nucleotide sequence: TGTGCCAGCAGCTTGCGGGCAGGCGACCGGAGGACCTGGGAGCTGTTTTTT. Translated: CASSLRAGDRRTWELFF.

The rearrangement uses TRBV4-3 and TRBJ2-3; no clear D gene. The CDR3 has 13 amino acids. The germline CDR1 and CDR2 sequences are LGHNA and YSLEER. Trimming removed 4 bases at V and 7 bases at J, with 12 bases between. The CDR3 here is CASSPGSDYTQYF. The CDR3 DNA is TGCGCCAGCAGCCCCGGGTCTGATTATACGCAGTATTTT.

This clonotype has ten or more counts. The chain joins TRBV21-1 to TRBJ2-5; the table's D call TRBD2 went unverified against the DNA. TRBV21-1 is described as a pseudogene. The CDR3 is 18 residues long. The CDR3 region has the DNA TGTGCCAGCAGCACCTCGGGACTAGCGGGGAGGTACCAAGAGACCCAGTACTTC. Translating it yields CASSTSGLAGRYQETQYF.

This clonotype was counted a few times. The chain carries TRBV18 and TRBJ2-5, with a weak D call TRBD2 (5 bases). CDR1 KGHSH and CDR2 LQKENI come from the germline V gene. CDR3 size: 14 residues. V lost 1 base to trimming and J lost 3 bases, with 9 bases between them. In DNA, the CDR3 is TGTGCCAGCTCACCACTAGGGCGGGAAGAGACCCAGTACTTC. Protein: CASSPLGREETQYF.

This clonotype has more than one count but fewer than ten. The rearrangement joins TRBV19 to TRBJ1-1, with no clear D. The CDR3 is made up of 14 amino acids. Trimming removed 3 bases from V and 1 base from J, with 9 bases in between. Per the germline V gene, CDR1 is LNHDA and CDR2 is SQIVND (reference sequence). The CDR3 reads CASSIFGPNTEAFF. The DNA for the CDR3 is TGTGCCAGTAGTATTTTTGGACCGAACACTGAAGCTTTCTTT.

This clonotype was seen ten or more times. This chain connects TRBV6-2 or TRBV6-3 to TRBJ2-7; D is perhaps TRBD1 or TRBD2 (5 bases each). The CDR3 loop spans 14 amino acids. Germline CDR1 and CDR2: MNHEY and SVGEGT. V lost 2 bases and J lost 2, with 10 bases in between. The CDR3 DNA reads TGTGCCAGCAGTTACGGGACGACTACCTACGAGCAGTACGTC. Protein: CASSYGTTTYEQYV.

The chain recombines TRBV4-1 with TRBJ2-7; D could derive from TRBD1 or TRBD2 (5 bases each). CDR1 MGHRA and CDR2 YSYEKL come from the germline V gene. The CDR3 consists of 15 residues. Trimming pared 3 bases from V and 2 bases from J, leaving 14 bases between. For the CDR3, the DNA is TGCGCCAGCAGCCAGACGGGACCGGGGCCCTACGAGCAGTACTTC. Residues: CASSQTGPGPYEQYF.

This chain links TRBV5-1 with TRBJ1-5, with 7 bases lining up with TRBD1. Germline V lookup: CDR1 SGHRS, CDR2 YFSETQ. The CDR3 runs 16 residues. The J segment lost 5 bases and the V segment lost 1 base, leaving 9 bases of the junction unmatched. The CDR3 here is CASSLTGGTADQPQHF. The CDR3 nucleotides are TGCGCCAGCAGCTTGACAGGTGGGACAGCCGATCAGCCCCAGCATTTT. The complete variable domain, with remaining parts taken from reference TRBV5-1 and TRBJ1-5, reads KAGVTQTPRYLIKTRGQQVTLSCSPISGHRSVSWYQQTPGQGLQFLFEYFSETQRNKGNFPGRFSGRQFSNSRSEMNVSTLELGDSALYLCASSLTGGTADQPQHFGDGTRLSIL.

This rearrangement joins TRBV20-1 to TRBJ1-4, with D uncertain. Germline CDR1 and CDR2: DFQATT and SNEGSKA (reference sequence). The V end lost 6 bases, the J end lost 7 bases, and 27 bases lay between the germline ends. The CDR3 is 17 amino acids. The CDR3 reads CSALSSGPSLRVEKLFF. The CDR3 DNA reads TGCAGTGCCCTATCCTCTGGTCCCTCCTTAAGGGTTGAAAAACTGTTTTTT.

The V and J genes are TRBV5-1 and TRBJ2-2; 8 positions match TRBD1. Germline CDR1 reads SGHRS; CDR2 reads YFSETQ. The CDR3 loop spans 16 amino acids. With 2 bases clipped from V and 5 bases from J, the junction kept 8 bases outside the gene matches. The CDR3 reads CASSFRGPTQTGELFF. Here the CDR3 DNA reads TGCGCCAGCAGCTTCAGGGGGCCCACCCAAACCGGGGAGCTGTTTTTT. Drawing the rest from reference TRBV5-1 and TRBJ2-2, the complete variable domain is KAGVTQTPRYLIKTRGQQVTLSCSPISGHRSVSWYQQTPGQGLQFLFEYFSETQRNKGNFPGRFSGRQFSNSRSEMNVSTLELGDSALYLCASSFRGPTQTGELFFGEGSRLTVL.

This clonotype was counted only a few times. This chain links TRBV27 with TRBJ2-7; 9 bases align to TRBD1. This CDR3 comprises 15 residues. V gave up 2 bases and J gave up 4 bases; unmatched junction bases: 6. Germline V gives CDR1 MNHEY, CDR2 SMNVEV (reference sequence). CDR3 coding DNA: TGTGCCAGCAGTTTAAGGGGACAGGGAAGTTACGAGCAGTACGTC. It yields the protein CASSLRGQGSYEQYV.

This clonotype was counted a few times. The chain joins TRBV6-5 to TRBJ2-5, with 13 bases fitting TRBD2. V gave up 4 bases and J gave up 1 base; unmatched junction bases: 3. Germline V gives CDR1 MNHEY, CDR2 SVGAGI. This CDR3 contains 16 residues. CDR3 nucleotides: TGTGCCAGCAGTTTAGGACTAGCGGGGGCCCAAGAGACCCAGTACTTC. Amino acids: CASSLGLAGAQETQYF.

This clonotype was detected many times. V gene TRBV4-1 combines with J gene TRBJ1-1, with a weak D call TRBD1 (5 bases). From germline, CDR1 is MGHRA and CDR2 YSYEKL. Trimming left V 2 bases short and J 3 bases short, with 7 bases between. This CDR3 comprises 13 residues. In DNA, the CDR3 is TGCGCCAGCAGCCAACGACAGTACACTGAAGCTTTCTTT. Protein product: CASSQRQYTEAFF.

This clonotype was seen a handful of times. The chain joins TRBV12-3 or TRBV12-4 to TRBJ2-3; 7 nucleotides agree with TRBD1. The CDR3 is 16 amino acids. J was trimmed by 2 bases and V by 4 bases; bases with no gene match: 9. Here the CDR3 reads CASSSPGQTITDTQYF. In nucleotides, the CDR3 is TGTGCCAGCAGTTCGCCGGGACAGACCATCACAGATACGCAGTATTTT.

V is TRBV5-4 and J is TRBJ2-1; D may be TRBD2 (6 bases). The CDR3 runs 14 residues. The V end lost 7 bases, the J end lost 3 bases, and 14 bases lay between the germline ends. The V gene's germline CDR1 is SGHNT and CDR2 YYREEE (reference sequence). The CDR3 reads CASARWGDYNEQFF. For the CDR3, the DNA is TGTGCCAGCGCCCGTTGGGGGGACTACAATGAGCAGTTCTTC.

This clonotype was found a few times. In DNA, the CDR3 is TGTGCCAGCAGTTTTAGACTCGCAGCGAACACCGGGGAGCTGTTTTTT. Protein sequence: CASSFRLAANTGELFF. This chain joins TRBV28 and TRBJ2-2; D uncertain. Germline-derived CDR1 and CDR2 are MDHEN and SYDVKM. CDR3 length: 16 residues. V lost 3 bases and J lost 0, with 11 bases in between.

This clonotype was observed a few times. The chain combines TRBV10-3 with TRBJ2-7; TRBD2 matches at 15 bases. This CDR3 region has 17 residues. Germline loops: CDR1 ENHRY, CDR2 SYGVKD. Trimming removed 4 bases from V and 1 base from J; junction bases left unmatched: 5. CDR3 protein: CAISGTSGGAPSYEQYF. CDR3 nucleotide sequence: TGTGCCATCAGTGGGACTAGCGGGGGGGCACCTTCCTACGAGCAGTACTTC.

This clonotype was seen ten or more times. V usage is TRBV29-1 and J usage is TRBJ2-7; no clear D gene. Germline V gene data show CDR1 as SQVTM and CDR2 as ANQGSEA. This CDR3 is built from 12 residues. The germline V and J ends were trimmed by 4 bases and 1 base, with 8 bases remaining between them. The CDR3 sequence is CSVGDTSYEQYF. DNA for the CDR3: TGCAGCGTTGGGGATACATCCTACGAGCAGTACTTC.

This clonotype has just a few counts. The chain joins TRBV20-1 to TRBJ1-1; D might be TRBD1 (5 bases). This CDR3 is built from 15 residues. V dropped 3 bases and J dropped 4 bases, with 18 bases sitting between them. The germline V gene encodes CDR1 DFQATT and CDR2 SNEGSKA (reference sequence). The CDR3 DNA sequence: TGCAGTGCTAGGGTCAAGGGGCCTGACGCCACTGAAGCTTTCTTT. Translated: CSARVKGPDATEAFF.

This rearrangement joins TRBV5-5 to TRBJ1-1; no reliable D call. The germline CDR1 and CDR2 sequences are SGHKS and YYEKEE (reference sequence). V shed 5 bases and J shed 0 bases, with 23 bases lying between them. The CDR3 runs 18 residues. In nucleotides, the CDR3 is TGTGCCAGCAGTCCTCACCCGCAAGGATGGCAAATGAACACTGAAGCTTTCTTT. Amino acids: CASSPHPQGWQMNTEAFF.

The genes are TRBV5-4 and TRBJ2-3; tentative D call: TRBD2 (7 bases). The CDR3 runs 13 residues. Trimming stripped 2 bases from V and 14 bases from J, with 18 bases between. The germline gives CDR1 SGHNT, CDR2 YYREEE (reference sequence). CDR3 loop: CASSFSGGLTLYF. Here the CDR3 DNA reads TGTGCCAGCAGCTTCTCCGGGGGGCTCACTCTGTATTTT. Full variable domain (rest looked up from reference TRBV5-4 and TRBJ2-3): ETGVTQSPTHLIKTRGQQVTLRCSSQSGHNTVSWYQQALGQGPQFIFQYYREEENGRGNFPPRFSGLQFPNYSSELNVNALELDDSALYLCASSFSGGLTLYFGPGTRLTVL.

The chain recombines TRBV4-1 with TRBJ2-7, with 7 bases matching TRBD1. Trimming took 4 bases from V and 7 from J; bases not matched to a gene: 16. From germline, CDR1 is MGHRA and CDR2 YSYEKL. The CDR3 totals 16 residues. CDR3 nucleotide sequence: TGCGCCAGCAGCCGGAGCCCCGGGGACAGTGTGCGAGAGCAGTACTTC. Its protein is CASSRSPGDSVREQYF.

This chain uses TRBV4-3 with TRBJ2-3; the match to TRBD2 covers 10 bases. V trimming: 1 base; J trimming: 5 bases; junction bases outside the gene matches: 3. The CDR3 consists of 15 residues. Germline-derived CDR1 and CDR2 are LGHNA and YSLEER. The CDR3 here is CASSQVERGGDTQYF. CDR3 nucleotides: TGCGCCAGCAGCCAAGTAGAGCGGGGGGGAGATACGCAGTATTTT.

The gene calls are TRBV7-6 and TRBJ1-1, with D maybe TRBD1 (5 bases). This CDR3 is built from 14 residues. V lost 8 bases and J 0 bases, leaving 13 bases between the germline ends. Germline V lookup: CDR1 SGHVS, CDR2 FNYEAQ. The chain's CDR3 is CASWGGRMNTEAFF. The DNA for the CDR3 is TGTGCCAGCTGGGGGGGACGGATGAACACTGAAGCTTTCTTT.

This clonotype was picked up many times. The chain couples TRBV27 to TRBJ2-3; D is unresolved. Trimming cost V 4 bases and J 1 base, with 3 bases left between them. The CDR3 loop spans 12 amino acids. Germline values: CDR1 MNHEY, CDR2 SMNVEV (reference sequence). Here the CDR3 DNA reads TGTGCCAGCAGTTACGGCACAGATACGCAGTATTTT. The encoded protein is CASSYGTDTQYF.

This chain uses TRBV4-3 with TRBJ1-4; D remains ambiguous. Trimming removed 0 bases at V and 0 bases at J, with 5 bases between. The CDR3 runs 15 residues. Germline CDR1 is LGHNA and CDR2 is YSLEER. CDR3 sequence: CASSQDSATNEKLFF. DNA of the CDR3: TGCGCCAGCAGCCAAGATAGCGCAACTAATGAAAAACTGTTTTTT.

This clonotype has a handful of counts. CDR3 amino acids: CASSYSAANYGYTF. CDR3 DNA: TGTGCCAGCAGTTACTCGGCAGCAAACTATGGCTACACCTTC. V and J are TRBV6-2 or TRBV6-3 and TRBJ1-2; D is unresolved. The ends were cut back, 0 bases at V and 2 bases at J, with 7 bases in the middle. The CDR3 loop spans 14 amino acids. In germline, CDR1 is MNHEY, CDR2 SVGEGT.

This clonotype occurred a few times. The CDR3 loop is CASSYGGLGYGYTF. The CDR3 nucleotides read TGTGCCAGCAGTTACGGGGGGCTTGGCTATGGCTACACCTTC. The chain links TRBV6-5 to TRBJ1-2; D possibly corresponds to TRBD1 (6 bases). Germline loops: CDR1 MNHEY, CDR2 SVGAGI. The CDR3 is 14 amino acids. Trimming shortened V by 2 bases and J by 4 bases, and 11 bases separated the two germline ends.

This clonotype was seen ten or more times. V is TRBV28 and J is TRBJ2-1; 14 positions agree with TRBD2. Germline values: CDR1 MDHEN, CDR2 SYDVKM. This CDR3 is 14 amino acids long. Trimming took 8 bases from V and 7 from J; bases not matched to a gene: 4. CDR3 in amino acids: CASLGTSGGNEQFF. The CDR3 DNA reads TGTGCCAGCCTGGGGACTAGCGGGGGAAATGAGCAGTTCTTC.

V gene TRBV10-3 combines with J gene TRBJ2-5; D is undetermined. The V and J ends lost 2 bases and 3 bases respectively, with 19 bases between them. The CDR3 is made up of 17 amino acids. Germline V gene sequence: CDR1 ENHRY, CDR2 SYGVKD. CDR3: CAISEPWAETKKETQYF. In DNA form, the CDR3 reads TGTGCCATCAGTGAGCCGTGGGCCGAAACGAAAAAAGAGACCCAGTACTTC.